Below are 19 T cell receptor beta chains sequenced from a single sample in a study of blood T cell repertoires in COVID-19. TCRdb keeps only in-frame clones here, not all; method: immunoSEQ multiplex PCR. The sample records around 100,000 clones, 85% to 90% being singletons. Sequenced material: peripheral blood. The receptors were sampled from a woman between 45 and 65 years old with acute or convalescent COVID-19.

This clone came up a few times. This rearrangement joins TRBV20-1 to TRBJ1-2; 7 bases map to TRBD1. Unmatched junction bases numbered 5, after V lost 3 bases and J lost 7 bases. The CDR3 is 12 amino acids. The germline gives CDR1 DFQATT, CDR2 SNEGSKA (reference sequence). The CDR3 spells CSASTRGVGYTF. The DNA for the CDR3 is TGCAGTGCTAGTACCAGGGGGGTTGGCTACACCTTC.

This clone was detected a few times. The rearrangement links TRBV24-1 to TRBJ2-5, with 8 bases that match TRBD2. The CDR3 contains 16 residues. V shed 4 bases, J shed 2 bases, and the junction held 8 bases outside the gene matches. Germline V CDR1 and CDR2: KGHDR, SFDVKD. CDR3 bases: TGTGCCACCAGTGAGGGACGGGGGGGGATTCAAGAGACCCAGTACTTC. It yields the protein CATSEGRGGIQETQYF.

This clone was counted only a few times. The rearrangement uses TRBV6-6 and TRBJ1-3, with TRBD1 as a possible D gene (5 bases). V lost 6 bases and J 0 bases, leaving 12 bases between the germline ends. In germline, CDR1 is MNHNY, CDR2 SVGAGI (reference sequence). CDR3 length: 15 amino acids. The CDR3 DNA reads TGTGCCAGCAGGCAAGGACACCTCTCTGGAAACACCATATATTTT. Translation gives CASRQGHLSGNTIYF.

J is TRBJ2-1 and V is TRBV7-2, with 8 bases aligning to TRBD2. With 6 bases clipped from V and 7 bases from J, the junction kept 11 bases outside the gene matches. Germline V gene data show CDR1 as SGHTA and CDR2 as FQGNSA. The CDR3 consists of 15 residues. CDR3: CASSLSTSEVNEQFF. CDR3 in DNA: TGTGCCAGCAGTCTTTCGACTAGCGAGGTAAATGAGCAGTTCTTC.

The rearrangement links TRBV7-6 to TRBJ2-5; 10 bases map to TRBD1. There are 15 residues in the CDR3. V trimming: 5 bases; J trimming: 4 bases; junction bases outside the gene matches: 7. The germline V gene has CDR1 SGHVS and CDR2 FNYEAQ. The CDR3 loop reads CASSPGTGAGETQYF. The CDR3 DNA reads as TGTGCCAGCAGCCCCGGGACAGGGGCGGGAGAGACCCAGTACTTC. The variable domain in full, completed from reference TRBV7-6 and TRBJ2-5, reads GAGVSQSPRYKVTKRGQDVALRCDPISGHVSLYWYRQALGQGPEFLTYFNYEAQQDKSGLPNDRFSAERPEGSISTLTIQRTEQRDSAMYRCASSPGTGAGETQYFGPGTRLLVL.

This clone has more than one count but fewer than ten. The CDR3 here is CASSLGGAGYGYTF. CDR3 nucleotides: TGTGCCAGCAGCTTGGGGGGCGCTGGCTATGGCTACACCTTC. The chain combines TRBV5-4 with TRBJ1-2, with D possibly TRBD1 on 5 matching bases. V was pared by 0 bases and J by 4 bases, with 10 bases between. Germline V gives CDR1 SGHNT, CDR2 YYREEE (reference sequence). The CDR3 has 14 amino acids.

This chain uses TRBV10-2 with TRBJ1-1; D is uncertain. V lost 4 bases and J lost 3, with 12 bases in between. The CDR3 has 14 amino acids. Germline CDR1 reads WSHSY; CDR2 reads SAAADI. For the CDR3, the DNA is TGCGCCAGCAGTGTCGAAGGGCGGGACACTGAAGCTTTCTTT. Protein product: CASSVEGRDTEAFF.

This clone was seen a single time. The chain carries TRBV5-1 and TRBJ2-7, with D possibly TRBD1 on 6 matching bases. CDR1 and CDR2 from the germline V gene are SGHRS and YFSETQ. The CDR3 spans 13 residues. V lost 0 bases to trimming and J lost 3 bases, with 7 bases between them. DNA for the CDR3: TGCGCCAGCAGCTTGGGGGGGCTCTACGAGCAGTACTTC. It is translated as CASSLGGLYEQYF.

Here the CDR3 DNA reads TGCGCCAGCAGCCAAGAGGGTCTGGCTTGGGACTTATACTTC. Translated: CASSQEGLAWDLYF. The V call is TRBV4-1, the J call TRBJ2-7; tentative D call: TRBD2 (6 bases). Trimming shortened V by 0 bases and J by 13 bases, and 19 bases separated the two germline ends. Germline V gene data show CDR1 as MGHRA and CDR2 as YSYEKL. The CDR3 runs to 14 residues.

Of note for this clone: Other DNA sequences of this sample code for an identical CDR3. The rearrangement joins TRBV28 to TRBJ2-7, with 7 bases that match TRBD2. In germline, CDR1 is MDHEN, CDR2 SYDVKM. CDR3 length: 14 residues. V lost 6 bases to trimming and J lost 2 bases; unmatched junction nucleotides: 7. CDR3 coding DNA: TGTGCCAGCAGCCTGTCGGGGGGAGCCTACGAGCAGTACTTC. This sequence encodes CASSLSGGAYEQYF.

V and J are TRBV6-1 and TRBJ1-4; D perhaps matches TRBD1 (6 bases). The CDR3 spans 17 residues. Trimming pared 0 bases from V and 0 bases from J, leaving 11 bases between. Germline V gives CDR1 MNHNS, CDR2 SASEGT. CDR3 residues: CASSEAAGAATNEKLFF. CDR3 sequence (DNA): TGTGCCAGCAGTGAAGCCGCAGGGGCCGCAACTAATGAAAAACTGTTTTTT.

The chain employs TRBV5-1 and TRBJ2-5; 9 bases agree with TRBD2. V shed 4 bases, J shed 5 bases, and the junction held 6 bases outside the gene matches. Germline V gene lookup returns CDR1 SGHRS and CDR2 YFSETQ. The CDR3 is 14 amino acids. CDR3 region: CASSAGGLGETQYF. The CDR3 DNA is TGCGCCAGCAGCGCGGGAGGGCTGGGGGAGACCCAGTACTTC.

The chain recombines TRBV10-3 with TRBJ2-7; TRBD1 matches at 9 bases. This CDR3 comprises 14 residues. Germline CDR1 is ENHRY and CDR2 is SYGVKD. J was trimmed by 2 bases and V by 6 bases; bases with no gene match: 5. The DNA for the CDR3 is TGTGCCATCAGGGGGACAGGGTGGCCCTACGAGCAGTACTTC. This encodes CAIRGTGWPYEQYF.

The chain carries TRBV4-1 and TRBJ1-4, with D perhaps TRBD1 (5 bases). V lost 4 bases, J lost 4 bases, and 16 bases lay in between. The V gene's germline CDR1 is MGHRA and CDR2 YSYEKL. The CDR3 spans 16 residues. CDR3 DNA sequence: TGCGCCAGCAGCCGCGCACCGCTGGGGGGTAATGAAAAACTGTTTTTT. Translation gives CASSRAPLGGNEKLFF.

The chain joins TRBV7-3 to TRBJ2-1, with TRBD1 identical over 11 bases. V gave up 2 bases and J gave up 0 bases; unmatched junction bases: 0. The CDR3 is 16 residues long. Germline V gene data show CDR1 as SGHTA and CDR2 as FQGTGA. The chain's CDR3 is CASSLGTGGSYNEQFF. The CDR3 DNA reads as TGTGCCAGCAGCTTAGGGACAGGGGGCTCCTACAATGAGCAGTTCTTC.

The chain recombines TRBV11-2 with TRBJ2-3, with 13 bases lining up with TRBD2. This CDR3 comprises 15 residues. Germline V CDR1 and CDR2: SGHAT, FQNNGV. V dropped 5 bases and J dropped 5; count of bases not matched to a gene: 4. The CDR3 nucleotides are TGTGCCAGCAGCCGGACTAGCGGGAGTGGAGATACGCAGTATTTT. This encodes CASSRTSGSGDTQYF.

V gene TRBV24-1 combines with J gene TRBJ2-1; 12 nucleotides align to TRBD1. The CDR3 contains 14 residues. Trimming took 3 bases from V and 8 from J; bases not matched to a gene: 1. Germline V gene lookup returns CDR1 KGHDR and CDR2 SFDVKD. CDR3 bases: TGTGCCACCAGTGATCGGGACAGGGGGCATGAGCAGTTCTTC. Encoded protein: CATSDRDRGHEQFF.

The genes are TRBV19 and TRBJ2-1; 11 nucleotides match TRBD1. Per germline, CDR1 LNHDA and CDR2 SQIVND (reference sequence). V was clipped by 7 bases and J by 9 bases; unmatched bases: 11. The CDR3 has 15 residues. This CDR3 reads CASTTRDRGEGEQFF. The CDR3 nucleotides are TGTGCCAGTACTACCCGGGACAGGGGGGAAGGTGAGCAGTTCTTC.

V and J are TRBV28 and TRBJ1-2; D is undetermined. The CDR3 has 11 amino acids. V lost 3 bases to trimming and J lost 6 bases, with 5 bases between them. Per germline, CDR1 MDHEN and CDR2 SYDVKM. CDR3 protein: CASSFPDGYTF. CDR3 in DNA: TGTGCCAGCAGTTTCCCAGATGGCTACACCTTC.